Below, one T cell receptor (beta chain) is given with its context. What it binds is unknown. Libraries were prepared by immunoSEQ multiplex PCR; TCRdb keeps only in-frame clonotypes and omits some of them. The data contain about 100,000 clones, approximately 80% of them singletons. The source of the sample is a study of glioma-infiltrating T cells after dendritic cell vaccination. Study-level points and caveats: Higher pretreatment TIL content predicted longer progression-free time and survival.

This CDR3 comprises 15 residues. V dropped 5 bases and J dropped 3 bases, with 18 bases sitting between them. CDR1 is SGHRS and CDR2 is YFSETQ in the germline V gene. Sequenced here: blood, sampled before dendritic cell vaccination. This receptor was identified in a human donor with glioblastoma. V and J are TRBV5-1 and TRBJ2-7; tentatively, D is TRBD1 (6 bases). CDR3 loop: CASSSGQRRNYEQYF. CDR3 sequence (DNA): TGCGCCAGCAGTTCTGGACAGCGCCGAAACTACGAGCAGTACTTC.